This T cell receptor (beta chain) came from a study of post-analysis software for immune sequencing data. The overall study: Several disease courses (relapsing-remitting, secondary progressive and progressive-relapsing) of multiple sclerosis were included. Broader study findings: Samples prepared in the same batch strongly co-clustered by F measure. The five TRBV segments detected at higher frequency in patients than in controls included TRBV5-6, TRBV5-1 and TRBV20-1.

With V trimmed by 7 bases and J by 1 base, 12 bases remained unmatched. This CDR3 has 16 residues. CDR1 is MNHNS, CDR2 SASEGT, per germline. This clonotype appeared many times. The antigen is unknown. The TCR beta cDNA libraries carried unique molecular identifiers. A population of roughly 0.9 to 11 million T cells gave rise to about half a million cDNA molecules. TCRdb redid the calling of the PCR reads with MiXCR, one entry per CDR3 protein. The sample includes some 260,000 distinct CDR3 sequences, around 34% seen only once; the top ten take roughly 4.8%. Sequencing used blood. The source is a girl aged 10-17 years with multiple sclerosis. This chain links TRBV6-1 with TRBJ1-1, with TRBD1 matching over 7 bases. The chain's CDR3 is CASTGTANDRNTEAFF. The DNA for the CDR3 is TGTGCCAGCACCGGGACAGCGAACGATAGGAACACTGAAGCTTTCTTT.